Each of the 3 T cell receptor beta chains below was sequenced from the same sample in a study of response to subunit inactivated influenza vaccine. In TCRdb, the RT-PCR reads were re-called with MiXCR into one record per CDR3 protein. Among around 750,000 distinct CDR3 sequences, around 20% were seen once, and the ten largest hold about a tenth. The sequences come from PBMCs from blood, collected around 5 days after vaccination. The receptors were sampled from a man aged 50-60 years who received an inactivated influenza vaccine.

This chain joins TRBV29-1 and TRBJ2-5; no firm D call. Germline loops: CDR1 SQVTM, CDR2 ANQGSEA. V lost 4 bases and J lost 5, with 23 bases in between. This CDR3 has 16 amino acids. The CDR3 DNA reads TGCAGCGTTGTAAGCTTCGCCACCCACGAAGGGGAGACCCAGTACTTC. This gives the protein CSVVSFATHEGETQYF.

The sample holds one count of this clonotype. The CDR3 sequence: CSAWDRGLGFSLHNEQFF. As DNA, the CDR3 is TGCAGTGCCTGGGACAGGGGGCTGGGGTTCAGTTTACACAATGAGCAGTTCTTC. The V call is TRBV20-1, the J call TRBJ2-1; 12 bases align to TRBD1. The germline V gene has CDR1 DFQATT and CDR2 SNEGSKA (reference sequence). The CDR3 runs 18 residues. The V gene end was trimmed by 6 bases and the J gene end by 5 bases; junction bases not matched to a gene: 17.

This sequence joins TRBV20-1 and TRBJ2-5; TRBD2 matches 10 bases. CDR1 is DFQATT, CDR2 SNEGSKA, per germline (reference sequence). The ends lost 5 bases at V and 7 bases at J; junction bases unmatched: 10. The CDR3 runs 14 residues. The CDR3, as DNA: TGCAGTGCTGTCCGCGGAGCGGGAGGGTGGACCCAGTACTTC. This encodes CSAVRGAGGWTQYF.